This T cell receptor (beta chain) was captured in a study of blood T cell repertoires in COVID-19. Study in general: The study drew acute and convalescent COVID-19 samples from the United States, Italy and Spain.

This clone was counted between two and nine times. The CDR3 has 14 residues. The germline V gene encodes CDR1 WSHSY and CDR2 SAAADI. The V end lost 4 bases, the J end lost 7 bases, and 14 bases lay between the germline ends. As handled by the study authors: Amplification with reference gene primers provided the estimates of nucleated cell counts. The repertoire was sequenced with immunoSEQ multiplex PCR; TCRdb's copy has only in-frame clones and lacks some. V and J calls and clone size come straight from that table; D and trimming were deduced from the DNA. The top ten hold roughly an eighth of the sample, which has fewer than 50,000 clones, roughly 85% seen once.

The TCR comes from a human donor in a cohort sampled during active COVID-19. Sequencing input: peripheral blood. The V and J genes are TRBV10-2 and TRBJ1-5; possible D gene TRBD1, 6 bases. The CDR3 protein is CASSVAGGGQPQHF. The CDR3 bases are TGCGCCAGCAGTGTAGCGGGTGGGGGCCAGCCCCAGCATTTT.